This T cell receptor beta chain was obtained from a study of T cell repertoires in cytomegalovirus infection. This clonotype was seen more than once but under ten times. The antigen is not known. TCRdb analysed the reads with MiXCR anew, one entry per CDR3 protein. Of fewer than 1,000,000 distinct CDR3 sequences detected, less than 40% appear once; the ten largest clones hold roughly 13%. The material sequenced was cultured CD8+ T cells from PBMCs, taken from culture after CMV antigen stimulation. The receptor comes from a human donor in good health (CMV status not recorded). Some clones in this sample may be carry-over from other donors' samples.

CDR3 nucleotide sequence: TGTGCCAGCAGCTTACACGAGACCTCGTATAGCAATCAGCCCCAGCATTTT. Translated: CASSLHETSYSNQPQHF. This rearrangement joins TRBV5-8 to TRBJ1-5; D gene unclear. Germline V gene lookup returns CDR1 SGHTS and CDR2 YDEGEE. The CDR3 is made up of 17 amino acids. With 2 bases removed from V and 0 bases from J, the gap between germline ends came to 15 bases.